The entry that follows covers one T cell receptor beta chain sequence. The antigen is not known. TCRdb's table, derived via immunoSEQ multiplex PCR, lists solely in-frame clones and lacks some. The table lists more than 85,000 clones, 88% of them singletons. This sample is drawn from a study of T cell responses to AZD1222 COVID-19 vaccine. Findings and caveats of the study: Spike-specific TCR breadth and depth were elevated following two AZD1222 doses. AZD1222 recipients seropositive at baseline numbered only six. Clonal diversity may have been underestimated, and the donors were mostly white British, with more females than males.

Germline V gene data show CDR1 as LGHNA and CDR2 as YNFKEQ. V shed 5 bases, J shed 9 bases, and the junction held 9 bases outside the gene matches. This CDR3 is 14 amino acids long. This TCR was recovered from an adult in good health. This sample comprised peripheral blood, obtained on day 0 of AZD1222 vaccination. The J gene is TRBJ2-1, the V gene TRBV4-2, with 8 bases that match TRBD2. The CDR3 sequence is CASSGGEREIEQFF. The CDR3 region has the DNA TGTGCCAGCAGCGGGGGGGAGCGGGAGATTGAGCAGTTCTTC.